Sequencing of this TCR beta chain was carried out in a study of shared clonotypes between healthy human individuals. Study background: Ranging from 18 to 49 in age, donors were a couple of women and three men.

Several immunoSEQ 96-well plates shared each subset's DNA, each plate a replicate. Sequencing used immunoSEQ multiplex PCR; TCRdb keeps in-frame clones, though not all of them. This table has about 820,000 clones, more than 85% appearing once. Study-wide points: Enrolling few donors narrowed the genetic and exposure-history diversity that was represented.

Naive CD8 cells were CD45RO-negative, positively selected for CCR7, excluding terminally differentiated effector memory CD45RA+ cells. Adult donors, all healthy and HIV-negative, had no recent acute infections or vaccinations. Note on this clone: Its antigen is unknown.

This receptor was taken from a man aged 30 to 45 in good health. The material sequenced was naive CD8+ T cells sorted from blood.

CDR3 sequence: CASRNIGTGLSSYEQYF. CDR3 bases: TGTGCCAGCAGGAACATTGGGACAGGTTTGAGCTCCTACGAGCAGTACTTC. The rearrangement uses TRBV2 and TRBJ2-7; 8 positions match TRBD1. J lost 0 bases, V lost 6 bases, and 13 bases had no gene match. CDR1 and CDR2 from the germline V gene are SNHLY and FYNNEI. This CDR3 has 17 residues.